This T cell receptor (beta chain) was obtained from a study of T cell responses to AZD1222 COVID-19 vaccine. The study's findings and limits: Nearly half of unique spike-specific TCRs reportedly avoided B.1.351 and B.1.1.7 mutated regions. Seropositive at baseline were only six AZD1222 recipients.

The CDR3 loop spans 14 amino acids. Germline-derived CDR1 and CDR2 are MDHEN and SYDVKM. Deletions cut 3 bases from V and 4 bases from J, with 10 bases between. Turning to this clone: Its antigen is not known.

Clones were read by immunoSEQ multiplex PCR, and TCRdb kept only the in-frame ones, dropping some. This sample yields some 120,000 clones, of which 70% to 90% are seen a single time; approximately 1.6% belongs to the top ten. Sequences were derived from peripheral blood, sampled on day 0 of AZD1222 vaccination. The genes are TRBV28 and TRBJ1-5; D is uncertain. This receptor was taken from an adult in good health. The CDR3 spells CASSFGQINQPQHF. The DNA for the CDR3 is TGTGCCAGCAGTTTTGGGCAGATAAATCAGCCCCAGCATTTT. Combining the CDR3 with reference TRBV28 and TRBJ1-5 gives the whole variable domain DVKVTQSSRYLVKRTGEKVFLECVQDMDHENMFWYRQDPGLGLRLIYFSYDVKMKEKGDIPEGYSVSREKKERFSLILESASTNQTSMYLCASSFGQINQPQHFGDGTRLSIL.